This TCR beta chain was identified during a study of blood T cell repertoires in COVID-19. The wider study: Researchers got acute and convalescent COVID-19 samples from the United States, Italy and Spain.

In terms of age and location, participants ranged from roughly 18 to 90 years and lived in 24 US areas. Participant-reported clinical history was the basis for cohort assignment. Profiling relied on immunoSEQ multiplex PCR, and the TCRdb table lists in-frame clones only, not all of them. The sample comprises approximately 120,000 clones, about four fifths of which are singletons, and about a sixth rests with the top ten. With V trimmed by 11 bases and J by 4 bases, 19 bases remained unmatched. CDR1 and CDR2 from the germline V gene are SGHVS and FNYEAQ. The CDR3 spans 16 residues. The TCR comes from a man aged 25 to 40 who had recovered from COVID-19. The sample comprised PBMCs or T cells enriched from blood (not recorded which). The chain combines TRBV7-6 with TRBJ1-1; 7 bases fit TRBD1. The CDR3 DNA reads as TGTGCCGTACTGGGCTCCGCACAGGGGTTGGGCACTGAAGCTTTCTTT. It yields the protein CAVLGSAQGLGTEAFF.